The present T cell receptor (beta chain) was sequenced within a study of T cells expressing NK-cell markers (TCRdb year 2020). About the study as a whole: About eight donors provided sorted CD3+CD56+NKG2C+, CD3+CD56+NKG2C- and CD3+CD56-NKG2C+ T-cell subsets, whose TCR beta-chain repertoires were profiled. Of the eight sequenced donors, seven were found to be HCMV-seropositive and one was found to be HCMV-seronegative. Libraries were sequenced as 2 x 150 bp reads on Illumina HiSeq 2000/2500, MiSeq or NextSeq. The eight sequenced donors were randomly selected healthy volunteers, three men and five women. Study-level results and caveats: Whether the expanded NKG2C-expressing T cell clones were specific for HCMV antigens was left unclear. Those dominant clonotypes were again the most abundant among CD3+CD56-NKG2C+ cells in a handful of donors, at about 25-60.1%. In five to seven donors, the dominant CD3+CD56+NKG2C+ clonotypes were found to rank among the top 10 CD8+ clonotypes and to make up roughly 1.0-7.5% of CD8+ T cells.

The CDR3 sequence holds 16 residues, the cysteine and phenylalanine included. Nucleotide data are not available. The germline V gene (reference sequence) sets CDR1 to LGHDT and CDR2 to YNNKEL. HCMV-specific IgG was detected in serum with a commercial ELISA kit to determine HCMV serostatus. Peripheral blood mononuclear cells were isolated from blood by Ficoll density gradient centrifugation. Comment on this clonotype: Its cognate antigen has yet to be identified.

Sequencing was carried out with an Illumina HiSeq 2000. 5'RACE template switching, by which a universal primer site and unique molecular identifiers were added, was used to make TCR beta cDNA libraries. cDNA synthesis was primed from the TCR beta constant segment and was followed by two successive PCR amplification steps. Processing in the source paper ran as follows. MIGEC was used to demultiplex reads and group reads by UMI, and MiTCR was used to assemble and quantify clonotypes. To exclude erroneous sequences, any TCR cDNA sequence not supported by at least two reads was discarded. Downstream repertoire analysis used the tcR package, and clonotypes were matched across fractions by CDR3 nucleotide sequence plus V segment. VDJmatch was used to annotate antigen specificity against VDJdb, with one amino acid substitution in CDR3 allowed. TCRdb reprocessed the raw reads; every CDR3 protein sequence is a single record, and DNA is not supplied. The V and J calls and clone size come from TCRdb's table, not from the authors' own analysis. The table of this sample itemizes roughly 390,000 distinct CDR3 sequences. Around 10% of the sample is held by the ten biggest clonotypes.

Sequenced input: blood T cells: a sorted CD56 or NKG2C T cell subset, CD4+ or CD8+ T cells, or bulk PBMC T cells (not recorded which). This sequence originates from a woman aged 45 to 65 in good health. Donor details come from another sample of the same person, matched by shared clones. The sequence joins TRBV3-1 to TRBJ2-5; no DNA is available, so the TRBD2 call from TCRdb remains unchecked. CDR3 region: CASSQDTSGRSETQYF.